One sample yielded the 10 T cell receptor beta chains listed below, sequenced in a study of T-cell memory formation after mild COVID-19. TCRdb re-called the 5' RACE reads through MiXCR, storing one row per CDR3 protein. The sample shows roughly 300,000 distinct CDR3 sequences, 8% to 10% of them seen only once. Material: PBMCs or a T cell subset sorted from them (not recorded which). The receptors derive from a man between 18 and 35 years old who had mild COVID-19 (a few samples of this study predate the infection). Cell type and time point are not known.

The chain uses TRBV3-1 and TRBJ2-3; D perhaps matches TRBD2 (6 bases). Germline-derived CDR1 and CDR2 are LGHDT and YNNKEL (reference sequence). Trimming cost V 4 bases and J 10 bases, with 9 bases left between them. CDR3 length equals 11 residues. The DNA of the CDR3 is TGTGCCAGCAGCCTGGGACTGGCGCAGTATTTT. It is translated as CASSLGLAQYF.

The chain links TRBV6-2 or TRBV6-3 to TRBJ2-3, with 9 nucleotides matching TRBD2. The CDR3 spans 15 residues. Per germline, CDR1 MNHEY and CDR2 SVGEGT. V dropped 10 bases and J dropped 2; count of bases not matched to a gene: 10. The CDR3 protein is CATIRASGDTDTQYF. The CDR3 DNA reads TGTGCCACCATCAGGGCTAGCGGGGACACAGATACGCAGTATTTT.

The V and J genes are TRBV6-2 or TRBV6-3 and TRBJ2-2; tentative D call: TRBD1 (6 bases). Deletions cut 0 bases from V and 4 bases from J, with 15 bases between. The CDR3 loop spans 17 amino acids. Germline V lookup: CDR1 MNHEY, CDR2 SVGEGT. The CDR3 loop reads CASSYSLGAPLTGELFF. The DNA for the CDR3 is TGTGCCAGCAGTTACTCTCTGGGGGCCCCACTCACCGGGGAGCTGTTTTTT.

The chain carries TRBV12-3 or TRBV12-4 and TRBJ2-1, with D unclear. V was pared by 10 bases and J by 9 bases, with 22 bases between. The CDR3 has 14 amino acids. CDR3 residues: CAIQITPQSLEQFF. CDR3 coding DNA: TGTGCCATCCAGATTACCCCCCAGTCGCTTGAGCAGTTCTTC.

This sequence joins TRBV7-2 and TRBJ1-2; perhaps TRBD1 as D (6 bases). V gave up 5 bases and J gave up 5 bases, with 15 bases separating them. The CDR3 is 14 residues long. From germline, CDR1 is SGHTA and CDR2 FQGNSA. Here the CDR3 reads CASSRTGSVYGYTF. DNA for the CDR3: TGTGCCAGCAGCCGTACAGGGAGTGTGTATGGCTACACCTTC. The full variable domain, with the rest looked up from reference TRBV7-2 and TRBJ1-2, is GAGVSQSPSNKVTEKGKDVELRCDPISGHTALYWYRQSLGQGLEFLIYFQGNSAPDKSGLPSDRFSAERTGGSVSTLTIQRTQQEDSAVYLCASSRTGSVYGYTFGSGTRLTVV.

V gene TRBV12-5 combines with J gene TRBJ2-7; 7 bases line up with TRBD1. The germline CDR1 and CDR2 sequences are LGHNT and FRNRAP. Trimming at V came to 5 bases and at J to 5 bases, leaving 9 bases not matched to a gene. The CDR3 has 14 residues. CDR3: CASGQSDRDHEQYF. The DNA of the CDR3 is TGTGCTAGTGGTCAGTCCGACAGGGACCACGAGCAGTACTTC.

This clonotype was detected only a few times. The genes are TRBV19 and TRBJ2-5; 13 bases match TRBD2. CDR3 length equals 17 residues. CDR1 and CDR2 (germline): LNHDA, SQIVND (reference sequence). Trimming took 3 bases from V and 1 from J; bases not matched to a gene: 5. CDR3 region: CASSIGTSGAVQETQYF. Written as DNA, the CDR3 is TGTGCCAGTAGTATCGGGACTAGCGGGGCCGTCCAAGAGACCCAGTACTTC.

The V gene is TRBV10-3, the J gene TRBJ2-2; 11 bases are a match to TRBD1. CDR1 is ENHRY, CDR2 SYGVKD, per germline. The CDR3 totals 16 residues. V shed 2 bases, J shed 5 bases, and the junction held 4 bases outside the gene matches. CDR3 in amino acids: CAISETGQGATGELFF. CDR3 DNA sequence: TGTGCCATCAGTGAGACCGGACAGGGGGCAACCGGGGAGCTGTTTTTT.

This clonotype has more than one count but fewer than ten. J is TRBJ2-5 and V is TRBV18; 8 bases line up with TRBD1. The ends lost 6 bases at V and 4 bases at J; junction bases unmatched: 13. CDR1 and CDR2 from the germline V gene are KGHSH and LQKENI. The CDR3 totals 16 residues. CDR3 coding DNA: TGTGCCAGCTCCCCAAGACAGGCGACAGGGGCAGAGACCCAGTACTTC. It yields the protein CASSPRQATGAETQYF.

This clonotype occurred a few times. The chain has TRBV4-2 and TRBJ2-3, with TRBD2 identical over 8 bases. The CDR3 is made up of 18 amino acids. Per germline, CDR1 LGHNA and CDR2 YNFKEQ. Trimming cost V 0 bases and J 3 bases; bases outside gene matches: 11. The CDR3 DNA is TGTGCCAGCAGCCAAGATTGGGCAGCGGGGGACCCTACAGATACGCAGTATTTT. Amino acid sequence: CASSQDWAAGDPTDTQYF.